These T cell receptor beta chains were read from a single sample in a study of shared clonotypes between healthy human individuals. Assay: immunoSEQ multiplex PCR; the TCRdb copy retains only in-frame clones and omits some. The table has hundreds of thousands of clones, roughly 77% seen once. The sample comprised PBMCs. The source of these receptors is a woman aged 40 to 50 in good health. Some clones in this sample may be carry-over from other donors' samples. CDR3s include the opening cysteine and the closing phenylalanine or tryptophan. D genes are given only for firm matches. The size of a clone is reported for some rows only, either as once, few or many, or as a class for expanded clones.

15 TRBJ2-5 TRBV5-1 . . CASSVPGDGQETQYF TGCGCCAGCAGCGTACCAGGGGACGGGCAAGAGACCCAGTACTTC
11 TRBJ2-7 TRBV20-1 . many CSVRTAYEQYF TGCAGTGTCCGGACCGCCTACGAGCAGTACTTC
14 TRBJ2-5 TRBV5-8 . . CASSQDRAQETQYF TGTGCCAGCAGCCAGGACCGGGCCCAAGAGACCCAGTACTTC
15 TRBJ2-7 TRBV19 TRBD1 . CASSKGQGYSYEQYF TGTGCCAGTAGTAAGGGACAGGGGTACTCCTACGAGCAGTACTTC
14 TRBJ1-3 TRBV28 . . CASSVGGFGNTIYF TGTGCCAGCAGTGTAGGGGGTTTTGGAAACACCATATATTTT
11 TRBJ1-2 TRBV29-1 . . CSVTVDYGYTF TGCAGCGTGACAGTGGACTATGGCTACACCTTC
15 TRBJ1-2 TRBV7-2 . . CASSLEARDPYGYTF TGTGCCAGCAGCTTAGAGGCGAGGGACCCCTATGGCTACACCTTC
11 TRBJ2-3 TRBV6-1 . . CASREKDTQYF TGTGCCAGCAGAGAGAAAGATACGCAGTATTTT
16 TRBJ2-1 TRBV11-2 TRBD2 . CASSLREREGINEQFF TGTGCCAGCAGCTTACGAGAGCGGGAGGGGATCAATGAGCAGTTCTTC
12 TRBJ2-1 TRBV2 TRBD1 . CASHGQGGEQFF TGTGCCAGTCACGGACAGGGCGGTGAGCAGTTCTTC
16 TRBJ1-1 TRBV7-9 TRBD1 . CASSLDTTGMNTEAFF TGTGCCAGCAGCTTAGACACGACAGGGATGAACACTGAAGCTTTCTTT
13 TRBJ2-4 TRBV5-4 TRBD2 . CASSFRGENIQYF TGTGCCAGCAGCTTCCGGGGGGAAAACATTCAGTACTTC
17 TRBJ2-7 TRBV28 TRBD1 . CASSLTGQGVGSYEQYF TGTGCCAGCAGTTTAACGGGACAGGGGGTTGGATCCTACGAGCAGTACTTC
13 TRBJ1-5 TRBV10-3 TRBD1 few CAISRDSDQPQHF TGTGCCATCAGCCGGGACAGCGATCAGCCCCAGCATTTT
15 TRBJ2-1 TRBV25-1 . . CASSPGARPYNEQFF TGTGCCAGCAGCCCAGGGGCGCGCCCCTACAATGAGCAGTTCTTC
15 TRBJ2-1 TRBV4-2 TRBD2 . CASSLGLAGDNEQFF TGTGCCAGCAGCTTGGGACTAGCCGGAGACAATGAGCAGTTCTTC
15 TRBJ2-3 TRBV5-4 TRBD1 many CASSVPGQSTDTQYF TGTGCCAGCAGCGTGCCGGGACAGAGCACAGATACGCAGTATTTT